The next 15 T cell receptor beta chains were all read from a single sample in a study of T cell responses to AZD1222 COVID-19 vaccine. Assay used: immunoSEQ multiplex PCR; TCRdb lists only in-frame clones, some missing. The sample lists more than 150,000 clones, about 92% occurring once. The specimen was peripheral blood, collected 28 days after the second AZD1222 dose. The receptors derive from an adult who received the AZD1222 COVID-19 vaccine.

This clone was recorded once. This sequence joins TRBV2 and TRBJ2-3, with unresolved D. V was clipped by 8 bases and J by 3 bases, with 12 bases between them. There are 13 residues in the CDR3. Germline V gene lookup returns CDR1 SNHLY and CDR2 FYNNEI. The CDR3 sequence: CASYRVRTDTQYF. In DNA, the CDR3 is TGTGCCAGCTATCGGGTACGGACAGATACGCAGTATTTT.

The V call is TRBV5-1, the J call TRBJ2-4; 11 positions match TRBD1. CDR1 is SGHRS and CDR2 is YFSETQ in the germline V gene. The CDR3 has 15 residues. V was clipped by 4 bases and J by 7 bases; unmatched bases: 7. CDR3 protein: CASSRSGTGGNIQYF. CDR3 DNA sequence: TGCGCCAGCAGCCGATCCGGGACAGGGGGGAACATTCAGTACTTC.

This clone was recorded only once. The chain uses TRBV29-1 and TRBJ2-3; the D is unclear. CDR3 length equals 12 residues. The germline V and J ends were trimmed by 3 bases and 0 bases, with 4 bases remaining between them. Germline V gives CDR1 SQVTM, CDR2 ANQGSEA. In nucleotides, the CDR3 is TGCAGCGTTGATTTAAGCACAGATACGCAGTATTTT. This translates into CSVDLSTDTQYF.

The chain couples TRBV28 to TRBJ2-1; 9 positions match TRBD1. Germline V CDR1 and CDR2: MDHEN, SYDVKM. This CDR3 comprises 15 residues. Trimming took 6 bases from V and 1 from J; bases not matched to a gene: 4. CDR3 sequence reads: CASREDRGSYNEQFF. CDR3 nucleotide sequence: TGTGCCAGCAGGGAAGACAGGGGGTCCTACAATGAGCAGTTCTTC.

The chain has TRBV5-8 and TRBJ2-6; D remains unclear. The CDR3 runs to 16 residues. The V end was cut by 2 bases, the J end by 1 base, with 10 bases between. Germline V gene data show CDR1 as SGHTS and CDR2 as YDEGEE. The CDR3 bases are TGTGCCAGCAGCTTCGATAGGGCTTCTGGGGCCAACGTCCTGACTTTC. Translated, it gives CASSFDRASGANVLTF.

The V gene is TRBV6-5, the J gene TRBJ2-2; 7 positions match TRBD2. The germline CDR1 and CDR2 sequences are MNHEY and SVGAGI. The CDR3 runs to 15 residues. J gave up 3 bases and V 4 bases, and 5 bases lay outside the gene matches. The CDR3 coding sequence is TGTGCCAGCAGTTTGGGCGGGAGCTACACCGGGGAGCTGTTTTTT. It encodes CASSLGGSYTGELFF.

This sequence joins TRBV14 and TRBJ1-1; weak D call: TRBD1 (6 bases). CDR3 size: 13 residues. Germline V gene sequence: CDR1 SGHDN, CDR2 FVKESK. V was clipped by 5 bases and J by 11 bases, with 18 bases between them. This CDR3 reads CASSLQGWAWAFF. CDR3 sequence (DNA): TGTGCCAGCAGCTTACAGGGCTGGGCATGGGCTTTCTTT.

This sequence joins TRBV28 and TRBJ2-7; 12 positions agree with TRBD2. V shed 7 bases, J shed 2 bases, and the junction held 9 bases outside the gene matches. CDR1 is MDHEN, CDR2 SYDVKM, per germline. The CDR3 consists of 16 residues. The CDR3 nucleotides are TGTGCCAGCACCCCGGGACTAGCGGGCCCAACCTACGAGCAGTACTTC. This sequence encodes CASTPGLAGPTYEQYF.

The DNA for the CDR3 is TGTGCCAGCAGCGAGCCATCGCGGGAGAGCACAGATACGCAGTATTTT. It is translated as CASSEPSRESTDTQYF. The V and J genes are TRBV9 and TRBJ2-3, with 7 bases that match TRBD2. J was trimmed by 0 bases and V by 3 bases; bases with no gene match: 7. The CDR3 contains 16 residues. Germline CDR1 reads SGDLS; CDR2 reads YYNGEE.

As regards this clone: Other DNA sequences of this sample code for an identical CDR3. The rearrangement joins TRBV9 to TRBJ1-1; TRBD1 aligns across 8 bases. V shed 0 bases and J 4 bases; nucleotides not matched to a gene: 2. Per germline, CDR1 SGDLS and CDR2 YYNGEE. The CDR3 consists of 14 residues. The CDR3 sequence: CASSVGGQGTEAFF. DNA of the CDR3: TGTGCCAGCAGCGTAGGAGGACAGGGCACTGAAGCTTTCTTT.

The genes are TRBV27 and TRBJ1-5, with 8 bases fitting TRBD1. The CDR3 runs 14 residues. Germline lookup yields CDR1 MNHEY and CDR2 SMNVEV (reference sequence). The trim removed 5 bases at V and 5 bases at J, leaving 5 bases unmatched. In DNA, the CDR3 is TGTGCCAGCAGTCCCGGACAGGGCCATCAGCCCCAGCATTTT. Its protein product is CASSPGQGHQPQHF.

The V and J genes are TRBV6-5 and TRBJ1-1, with 7 nucleotides matching TRBD1. The CDR3 spans 12 residues. Germline assignment: CDR1 MNHEY and CDR2 SVGAGI. V trimming: 6 bases; J trimming: 11 bases; junction bases outside the gene matches: 9. The CDR3, as DNA: TGTGCCAGCAGCCCCGACAGGGTCTGGGCTTTCTTT. Its translation is CASSPDRVWAFF.

The rearrangement uses TRBV5-4 and TRBJ1-2, with 7 nucleotides matching TRBD1. The CDR3 is made up of 14 amino acids. V dropped 6 bases and J dropped 3; count of bases not matched to a gene: 8. CDR1 is SGHNT and CDR2 is YYREEE in the germline V gene (reference sequence). CDR3 region: CASIPDRVDYGYTF. CDR3 coding DNA: TGTGCCAGCATCCCCGACAGGGTCGACTATGGCTACACCTTC. Full variable domain (outside the CDR3, taken from reference TRBV5-4 and TRBJ1-2): ETGVTQSPTHLIKTRGQQVTLRCSSQSGHNTVSWYQQALGQGPQFIFQYYREEENGRGNFPPRFSGLQFPNYSSELNVNALELDDSALYLCASIPDRVDYGYTFGSGTRLTVV.

This chain links TRBV7-2 with TRBJ1-2, with a possible D match to TRBD1 (6 bases). Germline lookup yields CDR1 SGHTA and CDR2 FQGNSA. V was cut by 4 bases and J by 7 bases, with 16 bases left in between. This CDR3 contains 14 residues. This chain's CDR3 is CASSSRNRDGGYTF. The CDR3 DNA follows: TGTGCCAGCAGCTCTCGGAACAGGGACGGTGGCTACACCTTC.

The genes are TRBV6-2 or TRBV6-3 and TRBJ2-3; 9 bases align to TRBD2. CDR3 length: 17 residues. Trimming at V came to 2 bases and at J to 3 bases, leaving 9 bases not matched to a gene. The germline V gene has CDR1 MNHEY and CDR2 SVGEGT. The CDR3 DNA is TGTGCCAGCAGTTACCTCATAGCGGGAGACACGACAGATACGCAGTATTTT. Amino acid sequence: CASSYLIAGDTTDTQYF.